Each of the 24 T cell receptor delta chains below was sequenced from the same sample in a study of Vδ1+ human thymocytes. Study-wide results and limits: Thymic TRG and TRD repertoires appeared highly polyclonal.

The template was reverse-transcribed extracted RNA. Pooled V-gene forward primers with one constant-region reverse primer generated the CDR3 amplicons by multiplex PCR. TCRdb re-called the multiplex PCR reads with CATT. The repertoire holds around 76,000 delta-chain clones, with approximately 34% as singletons. Which antigens these TCRs recognize remains unknown. Sequences were obtained from Vdelta1+ gamma-delta thymocytes from the thymus. As to subset: FACS-sorted CD3+ TCRalphabeta- TCRVdelta1+ TCRVdelta2- thymocytes. All receptors derive from a boy under two years old who had congenital heart surgery.

Of note for this clone: At one of its ends the junction is not consistent with the germline gene, which may arise from a read error. V gene TRDV1 combines with J gene TRDJ1; no clear D gene. Looked up from germline, CDR1 is TSWWSYY and CDR2 is QGS. The CDR3 is 14 amino acids. For the CDR3, the DNA is TGTGCTCTTGGGGAACTCGAGCACACCGATCAACTCATCTTT. The encoded protein is CALGELEHTDQLIF.

This clone has more than one count but fewer than ten. The chain uses TRDV1 and TRDJ1; 8 bases are shared with TRDD2. V shed 4 bases, J shed 5 bases, and the junction held 33 bases outside the gene matches. Germline V gene sequence: CDR1 TSWWSYY, CDR2 QGS. The CDR3 is 23 residues long. The CDR3 DNA follows: TGTGCTCTTGGGGCTTTCCAAGGCCTTCCTAGCCCCGATACGCCGCTGATAAGAGATAAACTCATCTTT. Its translation: CALGAFQGLPSPDTPLIRDKLIF.

A few counts support this clone. The rearrangement links TRDV1 to TRDJ1, with a possible D match to TRDD3 (6 bases). The CDR3 consists of 18 residues. V was trimmed by 1 base and J by 4 bases, leaving 22 bases between them. CDR1 TSWWSYY and CDR2 QGS come from the germline V gene. In DNA, the CDR3 is TGTGCTCTTGGGGAACGAGGACCGGTACTGGGCCGGGACGATAAACTCATCTTT. This gives the protein CALGERGPVLGRDDKLIF.

The J gene is TRDJ1, the V gene TRDV1; TRDD3 matches at 8 bases. This CDR3 has 20 residues. V gave up 1 base and J gave up 4 bases; unmatched junction bases: 20. The germline gives CDR1 TSWWSYY, CDR2 QGS. The CDR3 DNA follows: TGTGCTCTTGGGGAACCCGTAGTAACTAAGGGGGATATCTGCCGCGATAAACTCATCTTT. This translates into CALGEPVVTKGDICRDKLIF.

This chain joins TRDV1 and TRDJ2; D perhaps matches TRDD2 (5 bases). The germline V gene has CDR1 TSWWSYY and CDR2 QGS. This CDR3 spans 16 amino acids. Trimming cost V 7 bases and J 2 bases, with 17 bases left between them. The CDR3 sequence is CALETVFPELTAQLFF. CDR3 DNA sequence: TGTGCTCTTGAGACGGTTTTTCCTGAGTTGACAGCACAACTCTTCTTT.

This clone was seen a few times. The chain uses TRDV1 and TRDJ1, with 7 bases matching TRDD3. The CDR3 sequence is 21 residues long. V lost 5 bases to trimming and J lost 2 bases; unmatched junction nucleotides: 26. Germline CDR1 is TSWWSYY and CDR2 is QGS. The CDR3 coding sequence is TGTGCTCTTGGGAACTTCAGCCGACTGGGGTCTAAGGAGGGTCGGACCGATAAACTCATCTTT. Translating it yields CALGNFSRLGSKEGRTDKLIF.

This clone was seen only a few times. V is TRDV1 and J is TRDJ1; 13 bases are a match to TRDD3. Germline assignment: CDR1 TSWWSYY and CDR2 QGS. This CDR3 is 25 amino acids long. V lost 2 bases, J lost 0 bases, and 27 bases stayed unmatched. Written as DNA, the CDR3 is TGTGCTCTTGGGGAAAAACGTTCCTTCCTACGTTTACCACTGGGGGATACGCACGACACCGATAAACTCATCTTT. Translated: CALGEKRSFLRLPLGDTHDTDKLIF.

In its sample, this clone was seen a few times. This specimen includes other DNA sequences encoding the same CDR3. The chain has TRDV1 and TRDJ1; 11 nucleotides align to TRDD3. The CDR3 has 18 residues. Germline lookup yields CDR1 TSWWSYY and CDR2 QGS. The ends lost 4 bases at V and 0 bases at J; junction bases unmatched: 10. CDR3 nucleotide sequence: TGTGCTCTTGGGGTCCTACTAACTGGGGGATATGACACCGATAAACTCATCTTT. Residues: CALGVLLTGGYDTDKLIF.

This clone is a singleton in its sample. A clone one base away is much larger, so this may be a read error. The rearrangement uses TRDV2 and TRDJ1, with D perhaps matching TRDD3 (6 bases). The CDR3 covers 18 residues. CDR1 GEAIGNYY and CDR2 EKD come from the germline V gene. V lost 5 bases to trimming and J lost 2 bases, with 26 bases between them. The CDR3 nucleotides read TGTGCCTGTGCAGGGGAACCGGGGGACATCTGGTTGACCGATAAACTCATCTTT. Protein: CACAGEPGDIWLTDKLIF.

This sequence joins TRDV1 and TRDJ1; 8 bases align to TRDD3. The ends lost 2 bases at V and 0 bases at J; junction bases unmatched: 2. The CDR3 totals 15 residues. The germline V gene has CDR1 TSWWSYY and CDR2 QGS. Here the CDR3 DNA reads TGTGCTCTTGGGGAAAGCTGGGGGAACACCGATAAACTCATCTTT. Translation gives CALGESWGNTDKLIF.

This clone was counted between two and nine times. V and J are TRDV1 and TRDJ1; the match to TRDD3 covers 9 bases. Germline values: CDR1 TSWWSYY, CDR2 QGS. The junction had 28 bases not matched to a gene; V was cut back by 2 bases and J by 0 bases. CDR3 length equals 24 residues. The CDR3 coding sequence is TGTGCTCTTGGGGAAACACTTAACCCCCTACGTCTGGGGGATTCATTTTCGTACACCGATAAACTCATCTTT. It codes for CALGETLNPLRLGDSFSYTDKLIF.

The J gene is TRDJ1, the V gene TRDV1, with unresolved D. Germline V gives CDR1 TSWWSYY, CDR2 QGS. Trimming removed 4 bases at V and 10 bases at J, with 22 bases between. The length of the CDR3 is 15 residues. CDR3 in DNA: TGTGCTCTTGGGGTACATCCGCCCAGGTATTCTAGACTCATCTTT. Protein sequence: CALGVHPPRYSRLIF.

The chain joins TRDV2 to TRDJ1; 7 bases line up with TRDD3. The CDR3 sequence is 22 residues long. Trimming cost V 6 bases and J 3 bases; bases outside gene matches: 33. Germline CDR1 and CDR2: GEAIGNYY and EKD. This chain's CDR3 is CACNDPDPPKPGIPVRADKLIF. CDR3 DNA sequence: TGTGCCTGTAACGATCCAGACCCTCCTAAACCCGGGATACCGGTTCGGGCCGATAAACTCATCTTT.

A few counts support this clone. The chain is built from TRDV1 and TRDJ1; 12 bases align to TRDD3. The CDR3 runs 23 residues. Germline CDR1 reads TSWWSYY; CDR2 reads QGS. J was trimmed by 0 bases and V by 1 base; bases with no gene match: 21. The chain's CDR3 is CALGERASPTGGYLTTYTDKLIF. In nucleotides, the CDR3 is TGTGCTCTTGGGGAACGGGCTTCCCCGACTGGGGGATACCTCACGACGTACACCGATAAACTCATCTTT.

This clone was detected a few times. The V gene is TRDV1, the J gene TRDJ1, with no clear D. The CDR3 loop spans 13 amino acids. Germline CDR1 is TSWWSYY and CDR2 is QGS. Trimming removed 5 bases at V and 7 bases at J, with 14 bases between. The CDR3 spells CALGNPSTPKLIF. The CDR3 DNA reads as TGTGCTCTTGGGAACCCCTCCACCCCTAAACTCATCTTT.

In this sample, this clone turned up a few times. This chain links TRDV1 with TRDJ1; 12 bases agree with TRDD3. The CDR3 spans 24 residues. V was clipped by 4 bases and J by 3 bases; unmatched bases: 30. The germline gives CDR1 TSWWSYY, CDR2 QGS. In DNA, the CDR3 is TGTGCTCTTGGGGGAGAACTAGGGGAATATTCCTACTCCCTTTACTGGGGGATACCCGATAAACTCATCTTT. This sequence encodes CALGGELGEYSYSLYWGIPDKLIF.

This sequence joins TRDV1 and TRDJ1, with TRDD3 matching 8 bases. J was trimmed by 0 bases and V by 0 bases; bases with no gene match: 15. CDR3 length: 20 residues. Germline V CDR1 and CDR2: TSWWSYY, QGS. CDR3 DNA sequence: TGTGCTCTTGGGGAACTCTACGAGGGATACGGGTTTTGGTACACCGATAAACTCATCTTT. It encodes CALGELYEGYGFWYTDKLIF.

The V call is TRDV1, the J call TRDJ1; 12 nucleotides line up with TRDD3. J lost 3 bases, V lost 0 bases, and 29 bases had no gene match. CDR1 TSWWSYY and CDR2 QGS come from the germline V gene. The CDR3 has 25 residues. CDR3 region: CALGELKPPPAPPYWGILRADKLIF. DNA of the CDR3: TGTGCTCTTGGGGAACTAAAGCCTCCCCCCGCGCCCCCTTACTGGGGGATACTACGTGCCGATAAACTCATCTTT.

Of note for this clone: A much larger clone differs by one base, so this may be a read error. Other DNA sequences from this sample encode an identical CDR3 as well. This chain links TRDV2 with TRDJ1; no reliable D call. The CDR3 has 14 residues. The V gene's germline CDR1 is GEAIGNYY and CDR2 EKD. The V end lost 5 bases, the J end lost 0 bases, and 12 bases lay between the germline ends. CDR3 loop: CACAPIGNTDKLIF. In DNA form, the CDR3 reads TGTGCCTGTGCCCCAATCGGGAACACCGATAAACTCATCTTT.

A remark on this clone: One end of the junction fails to match germline, which may point to a read error. The chain has TRDV1 and TRDJ1; D is possibly TRDD2 (6 bases). This CDR3 is 17 amino acids long. Per the germline V gene, CDR1 is TSWWSYY and CDR2 is QGS. CDR3 loop: CALGPQPSPSSTDKLTF. In DNA form, the CDR3 reads TGTGCTCTTGGGCCGCAACCTTCCCCTAGTTCCACCGATAAACTCACCTTT.

This clone is medium-sized. The sample contains more than one DNA sequence encoding this CDR3. V gene TRDV2 combines with J gene TRDJ1; D unclear. Between the trimmed V and J ends, which lost 0 bases and 3 bases, there was a span of 10 bases. This CDR3 region has 14 residues. CDR1 is GEAIGNYY and CDR2 is EKD in the germline V gene. The CDR3 sequence is CACDTVNYPDKLIF. CDR3 DNA sequence: TGTGCCTGTGACACCGTTAACTATCCCGATAAACTCATCTTT.

The chain joins TRDV1 to TRDJ1; 7 nucleotides agree with TRDD3. Germline V lookup: CDR1 TSWWSYY, CDR2 QGS. This CDR3 has 21 residues. J lost 0 bases, V lost 4 bases, and 23 bases had no gene match. The CDR3 sequence is CALGGSLRPPLLGRNTDKLIF. The DNA of the CDR3 is TGTGCTCTTGGGGGAAGCCTACGTCCCCCCTTACTGGGGCGCAACACCGATAAACTCATCTTT.

This clone was seen only a few times. The chain combines TRDV1 with TRDJ1; TRDD3 is a possible D gene (7 bases). V gave up 9 bases and J gave up 0 bases, with 26 bases separating them. The CDR3 is 18 residues long. Germline lookup yields CDR1 TSWWSYY and CDR2 QGS. CDR3: CALVNFLTSGIHTDKLIF. CDR3 nucleotide sequence: TGTGCTCTCGTCAACTTCCTGACAAGTGGGATACACACCGATAAACTCATCTTT.

This clone came up a few times. The chain carries TRDV1 and TRDJ1; no definite D call. The CDR3 loop spans 17 amino acids. Germline lookup yields CDR1 TSWWSYY and CDR2 QGS. Trimming cost V 2 bases and J 8 bases, with 24 bases left between them. For the CDR3, the DNA is TGTGCTCTTGGGGAATTAGGTGTTTGTGGACGTATGGACAAACTCATCTTT. It is translated as CALGELGVCGRMDKLIF.